This note documents a single T cell receptor beta chain sequence. The method was immunoSEQ multiplex PCR; TCRdb's version includes in-frame clones alone and lacks a portion of them. Seen here are 84,000 or so clones, around 75% observed once, and the top ten hold approximately 6.3%. The source of the sample is a study of blood T cell repertoires in COVID-19. Followed longitudinally, the Seattle patients had been enrolled during active infection. The source of this sequence is a man aged 70 or older with COVID-19, enrolled during active disease. The source material was peripheral blood.

CDR3 sequence reads: CASSVPGQANEKLFF. The CDR3 bases are TGTGCCAGCAGTGTCCCGGGACAGGCTAATGAAAAACTGTTTTTT. The chain links TRBV2 to TRBJ1-4; TRBD1 matches at 8 bases. V trimming: 4 bases; J trimming: 3 bases; junction bases outside the gene matches: 4. Germline V gene sequence: CDR1 SNHLY, CDR2 FYNNEI. The CDR3 sequence is 15 residues long.